The 30 T cell receptor beta chains below were found in one sample sequenced in a study of blood T cell repertoires in COVID-19. Here immunoSEQ multiplex PCR was the method, and the copy in TCRdb shows in-frame clones only, minus some. The table includes more than 85,000 clones, over 75% detected once. Source material: peripheral blood. The receptors stem from a man aged 50 to 60 with acute or convalescent COVID-19.

J is TRBJ2-7 and V is TRBV18; D is possibly TRBD1 (6 bases). Trimming removed 3 bases at V and 3 bases at J, with 18 bases between. This CDR3 has 16 amino acids. Germline-derived CDR1 and CDR2 are KGHSH and LQKENI. Written as DNA, the CDR3 is TGTGCCAGCTCACCGGCCACAGGGATTGTAAGCTACGAGCAGTACTTC. Its protein product is CASSPATGIVSYEQYF.

This clone was seen a handful of times. The CDR3 reads CASSKTGTPEDEQYF. In nucleotides, the CDR3 is TGTGCCAGCAGCAAGACAGGGACCCCTGAGGACGAGCAGTACTTC. The chain uses TRBV7-9 and TRBJ2-7; 7 bases align to TRBD1. The CDR3 is 15 amino acids. The J segment lost 5 bases and the V segment lost 5 bases, leaving 12 bases of the junction unmatched. CDR1 and CDR2 (germline): SEHNR, FQNEAQ (reference sequence).

This CDR3 is CASSPGWTGIDEQFF. In nucleotides, the CDR3 is TGTGCCAGCTCACCAGGCTGGACAGGGATCGATGAGCAGTTCTTC. This chain connects TRBV18 to TRBJ2-1; the match to TRBD1 covers 8 bases. Germline CDR1 reads KGHSH; CDR2 reads LQKENI. CDR3 length equals 15 residues. Trimming at V came to 2 bases and at J to 8 bases, leaving 8 bases not matched to a gene.

The chain is built from TRBV6-5 and TRBJ2-1; 7 bases line up with TRBD2. Looked up from germline, CDR1 is MNHEY and CDR2 is SVGAGI. The trim removed 6 bases at V and 7 bases at J, leaving 9 bases unmatched. This CDR3 spans 14 amino acids. The CDR3: CASSSRGRENEQFF. The CDR3 coding sequence is TGTGCCAGCAGCTCGCGGGGGAGAGAGAATGAGCAGTTCTTC.

This chain joins TRBV11-2 and TRBJ1-1, with D hard to call. The ends were cut back, 5 bases at V and 2 bases at J, with 18 bases in the middle. Germline V gene lookup returns CDR1 SGHAT and CDR2 FQNNGV. This CDR3 contains 16 residues. CDR3 nucleotides: TGTGCCAGCAGCGCCCTAGGTGATCCCCAAAACACTGAAGCTTTCTTT. It encodes CASSALGDPQNTEAFF.

The chain carries TRBV28 and TRBJ1-2; D call uncertain. Trimming shortened V by 4 bases and J by 6 bases, and 21 bases separated the two germline ends. Looked up from germline, CDR1 is MDHEN and CDR2 is SYDVKM. The CDR3 is 16 residues long. The CDR3 DNA is TGTGCCAGCAGTTCCCCCGGGAGCCCCCGCGGAGATGGCTACACCTTC. It encodes CASSSPGSPRGDGYTF.

This clone was picked up one time. The J gene is TRBJ2-7, the V gene TRBV11-3; a weak D match, TRBD2 (6 bases). From germline, CDR1 is SGHNT and CDR2 YENEEA. The CDR3 loop spans 18 amino acids. The V end lost 4 bases, the J end lost 0 bases, and 22 bases lay between the germline ends. In nucleotides, the CDR3 is TGTGCCAGCAGCTCCGAAGCTCGGTCGGGACTCAGCTCCTACGAGCAGTACTTC. Protein sequence: CASSSEARSGLSSYEQYF.

This clone occurred once. J is TRBJ2-7 and V is TRBV27; 13 bases are a match to TRBD2. This CDR3 has 16 amino acids. The germline V gene has CDR1 MNHEY and CDR2 SMNVEV (reference sequence). The ends lost 5 bases at V and 9 bases at J; junction bases unmatched: 13. The CDR3 loop is CASSGMGLAGTERQYF. The CDR3, as DNA: TGTGCCAGCAGTGGGATGGGACTAGCGGGGACCGAGAGGCAGTACTTC.

This sequence joins TRBV12-5 and TRBJ1-5; weak D call: TRBD1 (5 bases). This CDR3 region has 11 residues. Trimming shortened V by 6 bases and J by 6 bases, and 6 bases separated the two germline ends. CDR1 LGHNT and CDR2 FRNRAP come from the germline V gene. CDR3 nucleotide sequence: TGTGCTAGTGGGGGGGGTCAGCCCCAGCATTTT. Protein: CASGGGQPQHF. The full variable domain, completed using reference TRBV12-5 and TRBJ1-5, is DARVTQTPRHKVTEMGQEVTMRCQPILGHNTVFWYRQTMMQGLELLAYFRNRAPLDDSGMPKDRFSAEMPDATLATLKIQPSEPRDSAVYFCASGGGQPQHFGDGTRLSIL.

This chain uses TRBV10-3 with TRBJ2-5, with a possible D match to TRBD1 (5 bases). V shed 6 bases and J shed 3 bases, with 14 bases lying between them. There are 14 residues in the CDR3. Germline V gives CDR1 ENHRY, CDR2 SYGVKD. The CDR3 nucleotides are TGTGCCATCAGCCAGGGTGTATCGGAAGAGACCCAGTACTTC. Translation: CAISQGVSEETQYF.

V gene TRBV7-9 combines with J gene TRBJ2-5; TRBD1 agrees at 7 bases. CDR1 and CDR2 from the germline V gene are SEHNR and FQNEAQ (reference sequence). Unmatched junction bases numbered 5, after V lost 2 bases and J lost 2 bases. The length of the CDR3 is 15 residues. The CDR3 loop reads CASSLLGQAQETQYF. The CDR3 nucleotides read TGTGCCAGCAGCTTACTCGGACAGGCACAAGAGACCCAGTACTTC.

V and J are TRBV19 and TRBJ2-7; D call uncertain. Germline assignment: CDR1 LNHDA and CDR2 SQIVND (reference sequence). This CDR3 has 13 residues. Trimming took off 1 base at V and 4 bases at J, with 8 bases between the two ends. The CDR3 spells CASSIVASYEQYF. As DNA, the CDR3 is TGTGCCAGTAGTATAGTTGCGAGTTACGAGCAGTACTTC.

V is TRBV12-5 and J is TRBJ2-5, with D perhaps TRBD2 (5 bases). CDR1 is LGHNT, CDR2 FRNRAP, per germline. The CDR3 covers 15 residues. Between the trimmed V and J ends, which lost 8 bases and 2 bases, there was a span of 18 bases. This CDR3 reads CASSKGGLGQETQYF. In DNA form, the CDR3 reads TGTGCTAGTTCAAAGGGCGGACTGGGACAAGAGACCCAGTACTTC.

The chain combines TRBV12-3 or TRBV12-4 with TRBJ2-1; a weak D match, TRBD1 (6 bases). V was pared by 6 bases and J by 4 bases, with 10 bases between. CDR3 length equals 13 residues. Written as DNA, the CDR3 is TGTGCCAGCAGAATGGGACAATACAATGAGCAGTTCTTC. Protein product: CASRMGQYNEQFF.

The CDR3, as DNA: TGTGCCAGCAGCCAAGATCCCGGGACAGGGGGCTCCTACGAGCAGTACTTC. It yields the protein CASSQDPGTGGSYEQYF. The V call is TRBV4-2, the J call TRBJ2-7; 11 bases are a match to TRBD1. Germline assignment: CDR1 LGHNA and CDR2 YNFKEQ. The CDR3 has 17 amino acids. After removal of 0 bases from V and 0 bases from J, the junction contained 4 bases not matched to a gene.

This chain connects TRBV6-4 to TRBJ2-1; possible D gene TRBD2, 6 bases. CDR1 is MRHNA and CDR2 is SNTAGT in the germline V gene. This CDR3 is built from 14 residues. V was pared by 4 bases and J by 4 bases, with 11 bases between. CDR3 DNA: TGTGCCAGCAGTGTAGCGGAGGGATACAATGAGCAGTTCTTC. Its translation: CASSVAEGYNEQFF.

The V call is TRBV10-3, the J call TRBJ2-7; D perhaps matches TRBD1 (5 bases). This CDR3 comprises 14 residues. Germline values: CDR1 ENHRY, CDR2 SYGVKD. Trimming pared 0 bases from V and 5 bases from J, leaving 11 bases between. The CDR3 nucleotides read TGTGCCATCAGTGAGTCGTACAGGACCCACGAGCAGTACTTC. Its translation: CAISESYRTHEQYF.

This chain connects TRBV2 to TRBJ1-5, with D perhaps matching TRBD1 (5 bases). The length of the CDR3 is 15 residues. V was trimmed by 3 bases and J by 7 bases, leaving 16 bases between them. The germline gives CDR1 SNHLY, CDR2 FYNNEI. CDR3 DNA sequence: TGTGCCAGCAGTGAGACGTTGTTCTCAGGGCAGCCCCAGCATTTT. Amino acid sequence: CASSETLFSGQPQHF.

This clone has only one observation. The chain has TRBV7-9 and TRBJ2-7; tentative D call: TRBD1 (6 bases). This CDR3 is 15 amino acids long. The germline V and J ends were trimmed by 4 bases and 4 bases, with 17 bases remaining between them. The germline CDR1 and CDR2 sequences are SEHNR and FQNEAQ (reference sequence). CDR3 DNA: TGTGCCAGCAGCTACACCGGGACGGGGACATACGAGCAGTACTTC. Translated, it gives CASSYTGTGTYEQYF. Filled out from reference TRBV7-9 and TRBJ2-7, the complete variable domain reads DTGVSQNPRHKITKRGQNVTFRCDPISEHNRLYWYRQTLGQGPEFLTYFQNEAQLEKSRLLSDRFSAERPKGSFSTLEIQRTEQGDSAMYLCASSYTGTGTYEQYFGPGTRLTVT.

This clone was detected a few times. J is TRBJ2-7 and V is TRBV15; the match to TRBD1 covers 7 bases. Germline CDR1 is LNHNV and CDR2 is YYDKDF (reference sequence). The CDR3 sequence is 13 residues long. V gave up 11 bases and J gave up 6 bases; unmatched junction bases: 13. The CDR3 bases are TGTGCCGTCGAGGGGGCAGGGCCCTCCGAGCAGTACTTC. Translation: CAVEGAGPSEQYF.

This chain links TRBV6-2 or TRBV6-3 with TRBJ1-2; no firm D call. The CDR3 contains 11 residues. The V gene's germline CDR1 is MNHEY and CDR2 SVGEGT. Trimming cost V 2 bases and J 7 bases, with 5 bases left between them. The chain's CDR3 is CASSYGSGYTF. The CDR3 DNA follows: TGTGCCAGCAGTTACGGTAGTGGCTACACCTTC.

The genes are TRBV18 and TRBJ2-5; D uncertain. Germline V lookup: CDR1 KGHSH, CDR2 LQKENI. CDR3 size: 13 residues. Between the trimmed V and J ends, which lost 1 base and 3 bases, there was a span of 6 bases. CDR3: CASSPRAEETQYF. In DNA form, the CDR3 reads TGTGCCAGCTCACCACGGGCAGAAGAGACCCAGTACTTC.

This chain links TRBV30 with TRBJ2-3; D gene uncertain. Germline lookup yields CDR1 GTSNPN and CDR2 SVGIG (reference sequence). The CDR3 is made up of 14 amino acids. Trimming stripped 4 bases from V and 0 bases from J, with 11 bases between. The CDR3 DNA follows: TGTGCCTGGAAGCTCATGCCTAGCACAGATACGCAGTATTTT. It translates to CAWKLMPSTDTQYF.

This clone was seen a single time. The rearrangement joins TRBV19 to TRBJ1-1; TRBD1 agrees at 7 bases. Germline V gene data show CDR1 as LNHDA and CDR2 as SQIVND (reference sequence). The CDR3 has 14 residues. V lost 7 bases to trimming and J lost 1 base; unmatched junction nucleotides: 6. The CDR3 DNA is TGTGCCAGTACCTTGGGACAGTCGAACACTGAAGCTTTCTTT. Amino acid sequence: CASTLGQSNTEAFF.

The CDR3 reads CASRNYYEQYF. The CDR3 DNA follows: TGTGCCAGCAGGAACTACTACGAGCAGTACTTC. This chain uses TRBV25-1 with TRBJ2-7; D gene unclear. V dropped 6 bases and J dropped 3 bases, with 6 bases sitting between them. This CDR3 is 11 amino acids long. Germline lookup yields CDR1 MGHDK and CDR2 SYGVNS.

The rearrangement joins TRBV19 to TRBJ1-1, with a possible D match to TRBD1 (5 bases). Germline loops: CDR1 LNHDA, CDR2 SQIVND (reference sequence). Trimming took off 5 bases at V and 3 bases at J, with 7 bases between the two ends. CDR3 size: 12 residues. The CDR3 sequence: CASSLRDTEAFF. In DNA, the CDR3 is TGTGCCAGTAGTCTCAGGGACACTGAAGCTTTCTTT.

The chain is built from TRBV11-2 and TRBJ2-7, with no clear D. CDR1 SGHAT and CDR2 FQNNGV come from the germline V gene. The CDR3 extends over 14 amino acids. Trimming shortened V by 1 base and J by 0 bases, and 7 bases separated the two germline ends. The CDR3 nucleotides read TGTGCCAGCAGCTTAGGTCCCAACTCCTACGAGCAGTACTTC. Encoded protein: CASSLGPNSYEQYF.

The chain has TRBV29-1 and TRBJ2-5, with 14 bases lining up with TRBD2. This CDR3 has 15 amino acids. With 5 bases clipped from V and 4 bases from J, the junction kept 6 bases outside the gene matches. Germline values: CDR1 SQVTM, CDR2 ANQGSEA. The CDR3 region has the DNA TGCAGCGTTCTAAGACTAGCGGGAGGGGGAGAGACCCAGTACTTC. It codes for CSVLRLAGGGETQYF.

The V and J genes are TRBV4-1 and TRBJ1-5; D gene ambiguous. The CDR3 spans 15 residues. In germline, CDR1 is MGHRA, CDR2 YSYEKL. V lost 0 bases and J lost 4, with 10 bases in between. The CDR3 region has the DNA TGCGCCAGCAGCCAAGATGGCCGGGAAAATCAGCCCCAGCATTTT. Its protein product is CASSQDGRENQPQHF.

This clone was detected a few times. This rearrangement joins TRBV10-3 to TRBJ2-7; 7 positions agree with TRBD1. V was clipped by 0 bases and J by 0 bases; unmatched bases: 5. Germline CDR1 reads ENHRY; CDR2 reads SYGVKD. The CDR3 spans 16 residues. CDR3 amino acids: CAISESEDRSSYEQYF. The CDR3 bases are TGTGCCATCAGTGAGTCAGAGGACAGGAGCTCCTACGAGCAGTACTTC.